This TCR beta chain was found in a study of cytomegalovirus exposure and HLA in healthy donors. With 5 bases removed from V and 3 bases from J, the gap between germline ends came to 16 bases. The CDR3 is 16 residues long. CDR1 is SGHNT and CDR2 is YENEEA in the germline V gene. Amplification used 60 Vbeta primers and 13 Jbeta primers. Generated by immunoSEQ multiplex PCR, the TCRdb table keeps only in-frame clones and is missing some. The repertoire consists of a few hundred thousand clones, with around 88% occurring once and the leading ten covering around 1%. V is TRBV11-3 and J is TRBJ2-2; weak D call: TRBD2 (7 bases). This clonotype was sampled from a woman in her late teens or twenties in good health and CMV-seronegative. Sequencing was carried out using PBMCs. This chain's CDR3 is CASSPGGARDTGELFF. CDR3 nucleotide sequence: TGTGCCAGCAGCCCTGGGGGGGCTAGGGACACCGGGGAGCTGTTTTTT.